This T cell receptor (beta chain) comes out of a study of shared clonotypes between healthy human individuals. A word on this clone: No antigen is known for it. Distinct nucleotide sequences in the sample also encode this CDR3.

Trimming took 4 bases from V and 6 from J; bases not matched to a gene: 4. The CDR3 is made up of 14 amino acids. CDR1 and CDR2 (germline): SGDLS, YYNGEE. As handled by the study authors: ImmunoSEQ output lacked quality scores and full-length reads, limiting matched filtering. Generated by immunoSEQ multiplex PCR, the TCRdb table keeps only in-frame clones and is missing some. D and trimming come from the DNA, and the V and J calls and clone size come from that table. The table has 2 million to 2.5 million clones, almost 96% seen once. General study points: Tissue TCR repertoires likely differ from these blood-only repertoires. Non-shared clonotypes had lower generation probabilities than clonotypes shared by all four sorted-subset donors. Larger estimated richness was generally seen in naive subsets than in memory subsets.

This sequence was found in a man aged 18 to 30 in good health. This chain connects TRBV9 to TRBJ1-5; 10 bases align to TRBD1. Material: naive CD4+ T cells sorted from blood. Specified subset: CD45RA+ positively selected. The CDR3 sequence: CASSPGQGGQPQHF. CDR3 sequence (DNA): TGTGCCAGCAGCCCCGGACAGGGGGGTCAGCCCCAGCATTTT.